Listed below are T cell receptor beta chains from one sample, sequenced in a study of T-cell reconstitution after alpha-beta-depleted transplantation in children. TCRdb re-called the PCR reads with MiXCR, one entry per CDR3 protein. The sample shows 250,000 to 300,000 distinct CDR3 sequences, 9.9% of them seen only once. Sequencing was performed on PBMCs from the stem cell graft donor, taken from the stem cell graft. The origin of the receptors is a human donor who donated a stem cell graft to a child with SCID. The CDR3 runs from the conserved cysteine through the conserved F or W. The order of the fields is V gene, J gene, D gene, clone size, CDR3 protein, CDR3 DNA. The D gene is left open where the match is weak. Expanded clones are given a class, and other clones once, few, many or no size at all.

TRBV5-5	TRBJ2-1	-	many	CASSLVPNWNEQFF	TGTGCCAGCAGCTTGGTGCCGAATTGGAATGAGCAGTTCTTC
TRBV20-1	TRBJ2-7	-	many	CSAIQDTIYEQYF	TGCAGTGCTATACAGGACACGATCTACGAGCAGTACTTC
TRBV6-5	TRBJ1-1	-	-	CASSWRGVNTEAFF	TGTGCCAGCAGTTGGCGAGGGGTGAACACTGAAGCTTTCTTT
TRBV20-1	TRBJ1-2	-	few	CSARAFGGYTF	TGCAGTGCTAGAGCCTTTGGCGGCTACACCTTC
TRBV9	TRBJ2-2	TRBD2	few	CASSQTPWGGSGELFF	TGTGCCAGCAGCCAAACCCCGTGGGGGGGATCCGGGGAGCTGTTTTTT
TRBV12-3/TRBV12-4	TRBJ1-1	-	-	CASSFGGGIEAFF	TGTGCCAGCAGTTTCGGGGGTGGAATTGAAGCTTTCTTT
TRBV27	TRBJ1-5	-	few	CASSFLSNQPQHF	TGTGCCAGCTCGTTTCTTAGCAATCAGCCCCAGCATTTT
TRBV27	TRBJ2-2	TRBD1	few	CASSLTVTGVTGELFF	TGTGCCAGCAGTTTAACAGTGACAGGGGTAACCGGGGAGCTGTTTTTT
TRBV20-1	TRBJ2-2	TRBD2	-	CSARVLAGGTGELFF	TGCAGTGCTAGGGTACTAGCGGGGGGCACCGGGGAGCTGTTTTTT
TRBV6-5	TRBJ1-1	-	few	CASSYSEPARGGTEAFF	TGTGCCAGCAGTTACTCGGAACCTGCAAGGGGCGGCACTGAAGCTTTCTTT
TRBV18	TRBJ1-1	-	-	CASSPRGMNTEAFF	TGTGCCAGCTCACCACGGGGAATGAACACTGAAGCTTTCTTT
TRBV4-1	TRBJ2-7	TRBD2	few	CASSQERPGLVGYEQYF	TGCGCCAGCAGCCAAGAACGGCCGGGACTAGTCGGGTACGAGCAGTACTTC
TRBV5-5	TRBJ2-1	-	-	CASSLGQAVYNEQFF	TGTGCCAGCAGCCTGGGGCAGGCCGTCTACAATGAGCAGTTCTTC
TRBV2	TRBJ1-4	TRBD1	few	CASEGQGADEKLFF	TGTGCCAGCGAGGGACAGGGGGCGGATGAAAAACTGTTTTTT
TRBV5-1	TRBJ2-2	-	-	CASSPGGVGELFF	TGCGCCAGCAGCCCTGGGGGAGTCGGGGAGCTGTTTTTT
TRBV20-1	TRBJ2-5	-	few	CSARDYRDIKQETQYF	TGCAGTGCTAGAGATTATCGGGACATAAAACAAGAGACCCAGTACTTC